A single sample is the source of the 10 T cell receptor beta chains below, sequenced in a study of patients and donors after allogeneic stem cell transplantation. MiXCR was run by TCRdb on the RT-PCR reads, yielding one entry per CDR3 protein. The table has approximately 160,000 distinct CDR3 sequences, 24% seen once. The sequencing input was blood, either unsorted or a sorted T cell fraction (not recorded which). The receptors come from a human donor who was either an allogeneic HSCT recipient or a stem cell or donor lymphocyte infusion donor (not recorded which). It is not recorded whose cells these are; they may come from a transplant donor.

This clonotype was found a few times. CDR3 nucleotides: TGCAGTGCTAGATCCACCTCCTCTGGAAACACCATATATTTT. Translated, it gives CSARSTSSGNTIYF. The rearrangement links TRBV20-1 to TRBJ1-3; D gene uncertain. CDR1 is DFQATT and CDR2 is SNEGSKA in the germline V gene (reference sequence). The CDR3 has 14 amino acids. The V end lost 2 bases, the J end lost 0 bases, and 8 bases lay between the germline ends.

This clonotype was seen a handful of times. The chain links TRBV20-1 to TRBJ1-5; no firm D call. V was shortened by 1 base and J by 2 bases, with 15 bases between the two germline ends. Germline CDR1 is DFQATT and CDR2 is SNEGSKA (reference sequence). CDR3 length equals 16 residues. The CDR3: CSARAIPDLGNQPQHF. The CDR3 DNA reads as TGCAGTGCTAGAGCCATACCTGACTTAGGCAATCAGCCCCAGCATTTT.

There are a few counts of this clonotype. CDR3 amino acids: CASRQGVYEQYF. The CDR3 nucleotides are TGTGCCAGCAGACAGGGGGTATACGAGCAGTACTTC. This chain connects TRBV6-5 to TRBJ2-7; 8 bases map to TRBD1. This CDR3 contains 12 residues. Germline-derived CDR1 and CDR2 are MNHEY and SVGAGI. With V trimmed by 6 bases and J by 4 bases, 2 bases remained unmatched.

The chain carries TRBV27 and TRBJ2-1; 8 nucleotides line up with TRBD2. The trim removed 2 bases at V and 5 bases at J, leaving 5 bases unmatched. This CDR3 is built from 15 residues. CDR1 MNHEY and CDR2 SMNVEV come from the germline V gene (reference sequence). As DNA, the CDR3 is TGTGCCAGCAGTTTAGGACTAGCCCGTAACAATGAGCAGTTCTTC. Translation gives CASSLGLARNNEQFF.

The chain carries TRBV12-3 or TRBV12-4 and TRBJ2-3; perhaps TRBD1 as D (6 bases). The CDR3 sequence is 14 residues long. V lost 8 bases and J 3 bases, leaving 15 bases between the germline ends. This CDR3 is CASLSQGRTDTQYF. The CDR3 DNA reads as TGTGCCAGCCTGTCCCAGGGGAGAACAGATACGCAGTATTTT.

The chain has TRBV5-1 and TRBJ2-1; D is unresolved. The V gene lost 6 bases and the J gene lost 4 bases, with 14 bases spanning the gap. The CDR3 runs to 14 residues. Germline V gene lookup returns CDR1 SGHRS and CDR2 YFSETQ. The CDR3 DNA sequence: TGCGCCAGCACCCCGCAGGCGTCGTACAATGAGCAGTTCTTC. Protein product: CASTPQASYNEQFF.

The chain links TRBV15 to TRBJ1-1; 7 bases line up with TRBD1. The trim removed 1 base at V and 0 bases at J, leaving 5 bases unmatched. In germline, CDR1 is LNHNV, CDR2 YYDKDF (reference sequence). The CDR3 is made up of 16 amino acids. In nucleotides, the CDR3 is TGTGCCACCAGCAGAGTTCGTACAGGGGTGAACACTGAAGCTTTCTTT. It codes for CATSRVRTGVNTEAFF.

This clonotype showed up just a few times. This chain connects TRBV7-4 to TRBJ1-1, with unresolved D. V was clipped by 3 bases and J by 4 bases, with 6 bases between them. The CDR3 has 12 residues. Per germline, CDR1 SGHVT and CDR2 SQSDAQ. The CDR3 DNA is TGTGCCAGCAGCTTGCGGAGCACTGAAGCTTTCTTT. It codes for CASSLRSTEAFF.

This clonotype was counted many times. The chain links TRBV24-1 to TRBJ1-1, with D possibly TRBD1 on 5 matching bases. Germline CDR1 is KGHDR and CDR2 is SFDVKD. The CDR3 runs to 13 residues. Trimming cost V 4 bases and J 8 bases, with 13 bases left between them. The CDR3 DNA follows: TGTGCCACCAGTGAATCCGGGACGCCGGAAGCTTTCTTT. Its translation is CATSESGTPEAFF.

This clonotype was seen more than once but under ten times. CDR3 DNA sequence: TGTGCCAGCAGTGAAGCGCTACTAGCGGGAGGCCTGTACAATGAGCAGTTCTTC. It yields the protein CASSEALLAGGLYNEQFF. The chain combines TRBV6-1 with TRBJ2-1, with 12 bases that match TRBD2. The CDR3 has 18 residues. CDR1 and CDR2 from the germline V gene are MNHNS and SASEGT. The V segment lost 0 bases and the J segment 4 bases; nucleotides outside the gene matches: 7.